The rows below give T cell receptor beta chains drawn from one sample of a study of blood T cell repertoires in COVID-19. Using immunoSEQ multiplex PCR, the repertoire was profiled, and TCRdb retains in-frame clones only, with some absent. This table holds more than 65,000 clones, roughly 79% found once. The sample consisted of peripheral blood. The source of these receptors is a human donor in a cohort sampled during active COVID-19. Each CDR3 is given without its conserved first and last residue. D genes are given only for firm matches.

J gene,V gene,D gene,CDR3 protein
TRBJ2-1,TRBV4-2,TRBD2,ASSQVSGLSYNEQF
TRBJ2-1,TRBV24-1,TRBD2,ATSDRWTSTSYNEQF
TRBJ2-3,TRBV9,.,ASRPRSGDDTDTQY
TRBJ2-7,TRBV5-1,.,ASSLEQNYEQY
TRBJ2-5,TRBV4-1,.,ASSRPGQEETQY
TRBJ2-1,TRBV5-8,.,ASSLAPGREQF
TRBJ2-2,TRBV27,.,ASSFHTGELF
TRBJ2-7,TRBV20-1,.,SAPTGSEQY
TRBJ1-5,TRBV6-5,.,ASGAGVYQPQH
TRBJ1-5,TRBV19,.,ASSIGGYYQPQH
TRBJ2-1,TRBV4-2,.,ASSPAGGLRSKNEQF
TRBJ2-3,TRBV24-1,.,ATSDLGGWGRTAGTQY
TRBJ1-6,TRBV28,.,ASSYLNSPLH
TRBJ1-1,TRBV3-1/TRBV3-2,.,ASSQDGRSQAF
TRBJ2-2,TRBV6-5,TRBD2,ASNSLTSDTGELF